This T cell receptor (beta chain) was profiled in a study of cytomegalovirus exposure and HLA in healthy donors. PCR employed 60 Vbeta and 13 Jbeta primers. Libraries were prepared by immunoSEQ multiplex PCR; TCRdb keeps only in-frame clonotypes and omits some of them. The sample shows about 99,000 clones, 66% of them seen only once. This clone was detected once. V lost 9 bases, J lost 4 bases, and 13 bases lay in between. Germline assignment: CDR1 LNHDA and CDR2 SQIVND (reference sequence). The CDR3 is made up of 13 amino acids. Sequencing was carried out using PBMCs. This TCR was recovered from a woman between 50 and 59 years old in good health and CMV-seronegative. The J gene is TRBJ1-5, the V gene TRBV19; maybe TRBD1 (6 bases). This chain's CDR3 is CARSGTQNQPQHF. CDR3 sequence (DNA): TGTGCCAGATCCGGGACACAAAATCAGCCCCAGCATTTT.